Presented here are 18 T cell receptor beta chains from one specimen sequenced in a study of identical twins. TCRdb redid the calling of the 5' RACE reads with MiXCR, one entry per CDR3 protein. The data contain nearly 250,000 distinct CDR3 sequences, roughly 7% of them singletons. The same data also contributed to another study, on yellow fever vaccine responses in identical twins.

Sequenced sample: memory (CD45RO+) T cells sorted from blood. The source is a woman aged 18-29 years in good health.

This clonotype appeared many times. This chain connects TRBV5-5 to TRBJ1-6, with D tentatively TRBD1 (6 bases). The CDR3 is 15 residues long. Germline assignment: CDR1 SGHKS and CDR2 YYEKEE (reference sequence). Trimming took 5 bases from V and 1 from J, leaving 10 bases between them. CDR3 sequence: CASRQGGSYNSPLHF. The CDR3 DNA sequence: TGTGCCAGCAGACAGGGAGGATCCTATAATTCACCCCTCCACTTT.

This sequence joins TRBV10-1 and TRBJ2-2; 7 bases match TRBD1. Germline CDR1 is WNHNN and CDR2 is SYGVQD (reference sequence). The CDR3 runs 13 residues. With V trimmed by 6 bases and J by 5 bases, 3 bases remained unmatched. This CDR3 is CASRLTGTGELFF. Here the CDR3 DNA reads TGCGCCAGCAGACTGACAGGGACCGGGGAGCTGTTTTTT.

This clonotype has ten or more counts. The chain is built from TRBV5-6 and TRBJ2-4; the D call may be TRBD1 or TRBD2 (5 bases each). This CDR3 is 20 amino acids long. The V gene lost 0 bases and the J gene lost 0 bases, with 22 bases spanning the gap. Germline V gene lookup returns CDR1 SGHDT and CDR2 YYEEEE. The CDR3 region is CASSLAVLASRVLAKNIQYF. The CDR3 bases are TGTGCCAGCAGCTTGGCCGTGCTCGCTAGCAGGGTCCTAGCCAAAAACATTCAGTACTTC.

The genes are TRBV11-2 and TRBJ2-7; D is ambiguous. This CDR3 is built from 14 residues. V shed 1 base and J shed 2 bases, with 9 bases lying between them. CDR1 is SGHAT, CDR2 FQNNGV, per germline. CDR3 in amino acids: CASSLADGPYEQYF. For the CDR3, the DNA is TGTGCCAGCAGCTTAGCGGACGGACCCTACGAGCAGTACTTC. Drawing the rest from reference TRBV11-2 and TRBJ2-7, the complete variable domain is EAGVAQSPRYKIIEKRQSVAFWCNPISGHATLYWYQQILGQGPKLLIQFQNNGVVDDSQLPKDRFSAERLKGVDSTLKIQPAKLEDSAVYLCASSLADGPYEQYFGPGTRLTVT.

The CDR3 coding sequence is TGCAGTGCTAGGGGAGATACGCAGTATTTT. This gives the protein CSARGDTQYF. This chain joins TRBV20-1 and TRBJ2-3; D call uncertain. The ends were cut back, 3 bases at V and 5 bases at J, with 3 bases in the middle. CDR3 length: 10 residues. CDR1 and CDR2 from the germline V gene are DFQATT and SNEGSKA (reference sequence).

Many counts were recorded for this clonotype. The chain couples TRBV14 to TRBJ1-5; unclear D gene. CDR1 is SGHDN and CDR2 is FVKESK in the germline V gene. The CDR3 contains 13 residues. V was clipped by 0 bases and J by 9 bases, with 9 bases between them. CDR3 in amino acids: CASSQDRMGPQHF. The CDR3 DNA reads TGTGCCAGCAGCCAAGATCGAATGGGGCCCCAGCATTTT.

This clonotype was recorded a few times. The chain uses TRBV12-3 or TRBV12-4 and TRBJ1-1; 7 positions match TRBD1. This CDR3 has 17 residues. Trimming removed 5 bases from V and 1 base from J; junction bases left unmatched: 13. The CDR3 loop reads CASSRPQGGEANTEAFF. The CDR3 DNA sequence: TGTGCCAGCAGTCGGCCCCAGGGGGGAGAGGCGAACACTGAAGCTTTCTTT.

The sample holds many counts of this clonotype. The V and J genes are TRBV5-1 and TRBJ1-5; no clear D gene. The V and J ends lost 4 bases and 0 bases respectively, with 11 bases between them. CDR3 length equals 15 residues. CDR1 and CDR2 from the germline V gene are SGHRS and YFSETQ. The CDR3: CASSVDGNSNQPQHF. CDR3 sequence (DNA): TGCGCCAGCAGCGTGGACGGGAATAGCAATCAGCCCCAGCATTTT.

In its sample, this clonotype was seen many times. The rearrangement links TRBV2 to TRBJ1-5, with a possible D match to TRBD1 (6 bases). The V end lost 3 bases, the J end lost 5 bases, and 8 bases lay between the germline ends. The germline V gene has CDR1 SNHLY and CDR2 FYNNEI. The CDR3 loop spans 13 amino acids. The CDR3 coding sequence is TGTGCCAGCAGTGAGGACAGCGATCAGCCCCAGCATTTT. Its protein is CASSEDSDQPQHF.

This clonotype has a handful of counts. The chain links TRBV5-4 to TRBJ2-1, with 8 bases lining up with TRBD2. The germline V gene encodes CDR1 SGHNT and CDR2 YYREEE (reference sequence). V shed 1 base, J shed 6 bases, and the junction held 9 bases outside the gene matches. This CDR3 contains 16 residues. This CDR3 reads CASSLFRGGDSNEQFF. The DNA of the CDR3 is TGTGCCAGCAGCTTGTTCCGGGGGGGGGATTCCAATGAGCAGTTCTTC.

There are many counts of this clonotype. The CDR3 DNA sequence: TGCGCCAGCAGCGCGGCTCCTACAGGGACTGGCACAGATACGCAGTATTTT. Amino acid sequence: CASSAAPTGTGTDTQYF. V usage is TRBV5-1 and J usage is TRBJ2-3; tentatively, D is TRBD1 or TRBD2 (6 bases each). The CDR3 runs 17 residues. Between the trimmed V and J ends, which lost 4 bases and 1 base, there was a span of 19 bases. CDR1 and CDR2 from the germline V gene are SGHRS and YFSETQ.

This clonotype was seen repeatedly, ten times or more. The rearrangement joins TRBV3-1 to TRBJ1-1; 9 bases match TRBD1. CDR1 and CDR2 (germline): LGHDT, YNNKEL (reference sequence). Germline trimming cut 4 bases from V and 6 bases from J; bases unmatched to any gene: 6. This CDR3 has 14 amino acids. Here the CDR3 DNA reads TGTGCCAGCAGCCCCCGGACAGGGGTGGCTGAAGCTTTCTTT. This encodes CASSPRTGVAEAFF. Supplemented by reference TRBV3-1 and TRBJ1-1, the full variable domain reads DTAVSQTPKYLVTQMGNDKSIKCEQNLGHDTMYWYKQDSKKFLKIMFSYNNKELIINETVPNRFSPKSPDKAHLNLHINSLELGDSAVYFCASSPRTGVAEAFFGQGTRLTVV.

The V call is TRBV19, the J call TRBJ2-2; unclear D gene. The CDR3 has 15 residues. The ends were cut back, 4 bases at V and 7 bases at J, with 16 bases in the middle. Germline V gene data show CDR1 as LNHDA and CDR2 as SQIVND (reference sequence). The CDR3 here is CASSNSRHPGGELFF. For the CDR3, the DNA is TGTGCCAGTAGTAACAGTAGGCACCCTGGCGGGGAGCTGTTTTTT.

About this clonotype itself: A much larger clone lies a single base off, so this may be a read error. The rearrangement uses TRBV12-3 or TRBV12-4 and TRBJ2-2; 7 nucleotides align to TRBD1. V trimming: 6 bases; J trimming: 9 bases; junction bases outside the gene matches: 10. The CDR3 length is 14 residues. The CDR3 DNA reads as TGTGCCAGCAGATCGACAGGGCAGTCCAGGGAGCTGTTTTTT. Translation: CASRSTGQSRELFF.

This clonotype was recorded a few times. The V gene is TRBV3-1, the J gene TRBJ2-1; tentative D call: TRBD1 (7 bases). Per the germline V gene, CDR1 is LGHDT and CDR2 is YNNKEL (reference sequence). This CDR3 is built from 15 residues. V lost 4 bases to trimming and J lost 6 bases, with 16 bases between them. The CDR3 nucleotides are TGTGCCAGCAGCCGAGGAGGGGGCGTCGGCAATGAGCAGTTCTTC. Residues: CASSRGGGVGNEQFF.

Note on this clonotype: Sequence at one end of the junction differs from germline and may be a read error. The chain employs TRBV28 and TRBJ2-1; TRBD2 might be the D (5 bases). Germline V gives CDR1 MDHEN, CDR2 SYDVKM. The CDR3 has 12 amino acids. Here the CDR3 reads CASSQAGWEQSF. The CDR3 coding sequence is TGTGCCAGCAGCCAGGCTGGCTGGGAGCAGTCCTTC. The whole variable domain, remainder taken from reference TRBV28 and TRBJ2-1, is DVKVTQSSRYLVKRTGEKVFLECVQDMDHENMFWYRQDPGLGLRLIYFSYDVKMKEKGDIPEGYSVSREKKERFSLILESASTNQTSMYLCASSQAGWEQSFGPGTRLTVL.

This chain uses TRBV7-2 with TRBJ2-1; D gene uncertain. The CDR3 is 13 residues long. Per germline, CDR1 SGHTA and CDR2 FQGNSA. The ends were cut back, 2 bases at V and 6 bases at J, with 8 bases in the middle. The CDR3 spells CASSLRPPNEQFF. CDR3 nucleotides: TGTGCCAGCAGCTTAAGGCCTCCCAATGAGCAGTTCTTC.

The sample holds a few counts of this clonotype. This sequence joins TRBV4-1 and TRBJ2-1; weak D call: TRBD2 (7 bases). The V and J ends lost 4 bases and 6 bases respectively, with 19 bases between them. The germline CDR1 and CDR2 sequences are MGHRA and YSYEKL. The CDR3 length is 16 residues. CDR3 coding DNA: TGCGCCAGCAGCCCCACGGGGAGGGGGTTTGGCAATGAGCAGTTCTTC. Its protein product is CASSPTGRGFGNEQFF.